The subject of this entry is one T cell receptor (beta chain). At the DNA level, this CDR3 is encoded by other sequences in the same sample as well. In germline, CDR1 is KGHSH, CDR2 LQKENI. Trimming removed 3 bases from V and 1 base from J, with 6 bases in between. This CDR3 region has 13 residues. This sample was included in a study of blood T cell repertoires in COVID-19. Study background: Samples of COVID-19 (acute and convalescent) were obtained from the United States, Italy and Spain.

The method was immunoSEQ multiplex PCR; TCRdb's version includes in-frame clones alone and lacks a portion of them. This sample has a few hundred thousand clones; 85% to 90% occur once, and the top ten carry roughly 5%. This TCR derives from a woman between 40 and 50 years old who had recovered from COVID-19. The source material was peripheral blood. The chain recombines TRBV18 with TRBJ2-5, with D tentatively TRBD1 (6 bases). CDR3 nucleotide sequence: TGTGCCAGCTCACCGGACAGCCAAGAGACCCAGTACTTC. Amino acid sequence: CASSPDSQETQYF.